Listed here is a single T cell receptor (beta chain). The sample originates from a study of control samples from healthy donors and cancer patients. Germline V gives CDR1 SGHNT, CDR2 YYREEE (reference sequence). The CDR3 has 14 residues. The V end was cut by 3 bases, the J end by 3 bases, with 12 bases between. TCRdb keeps only in-frame clones here, not all; method: immunoSEQ multiplex PCR. The table shows around 53,000 clones, with just over 85% occurring only once. Sequencing used PBMCs. This clonotype was obtained from a woman between 50 and 59 years old with lung cancer. The V and J genes are TRBV5-4 and TRBJ1-1; a possible D gene is TRBD1 (5 bases). The CDR3 region has the DNA TGTGCCAGCAGCTCGCAGGGACCCGACACTGAAGCTTTCTTT. Translation: CASSSQGPDTEAFF.